This TCR beta chain was sequenced for a study of CD8 T cells in ankylosing spondylitis. Overall study findings and caveats: Relatively scarce in peripheral blood, disease-linked clones were CD8+.

TCR beta libraries were made by quantitative 5'-RACE with molecular barcodes. Each CDR3 protein gets one entry after TCRdb re-called the 5' RACE reads with MiXCR. The sample lists 250,000 or so distinct CDR3 sequences; 15% to 20% were seen once. This CDR3 spans 19 amino acids. Germline V gene sequence: CDR1 SGHAT, CDR2 FQDESV (reference sequence). J was trimmed by 3 bases and V by 1 base; bases with no gene match: 12. Comments on this clonotype: What it recognizes is unknown.

This TCR was sampled from a male donor with ankylosing spondylitis or in good health (not recorded which). The sequenced material came from blood, either unsorted or a sorted T cell fraction (not recorded which). The V and J genes are TRBV11-1 and TRBJ2-5; 12 bases agree with TRBD2. DNA for the CDR3: TGTGCCAGCAGCTTAGGTTCGCCACTAGCGGGAGGACCTAAAGAGACCCAGTACTTC. Translating it yields CASSLGSPLAGGPKETQYF.